This T cell receptor beta chain was sequenced during a study of shared clonotypes between healthy human individuals. Study details: Participating donors consisted of two women and a few men aged 18 to 49. Whole-study findings and limits: Sequencing depth was expected to influence donor clonotype sharing. Shared clonotypes across all four donors exceeded non-shared ones in generation probability.

As to this clone: Its target is unknown. Additional DNA sequences in this sample encode the identical CDR3.

Germline CDR1 and CDR2: MNHEY and SVGAGI. The CDR3 has 14 residues. V shed 0 bases and J 5 bases; nucleotides not matched to a gene: 2. At deep level, the assay was performed. Measured with immunoSEQ multiplex PCR; TCRdb has only the in-frame clones, and not every one. The sample holds approximately 720,000 clones, around 72% seen once. V and J are TRBV6-5 and TRBJ2-3, with TRBD2 identical over 7 bases. This TCR was recovered from a woman between 25 and 40 years old in good health. Sequences were obtained from memory CD4+ T cells sorted from blood. Specified subset: CD45RA-negative fraction. The CDR3 nucleotides read TGTGCCAGCAGTTACTCGATAGCGGGAGATACGCAGTATTTT. It encodes CASSYSIAGDTQYF.